This section outlines one T cell receptor beta chain sequence together with its context. The data were taken from a study of blood T cell repertoires in COVID-19. At the level of the study: The United States, Italy and Spain provided the acute and convalescent COVID-19 samples. Sources were T cells, B-cell-depleted T cells, or PBMCs; the material itself was cDNA or gDNA.

The CDR3 is 13 residues long. V lost 8 bases to trimming and J lost 8 bases, with 13 bases between them. CDR1 is MNHEY, CDR2 SVGAGI, per germline. As processed by the authors: The authors estimated nucleated cell counts from reference gene primer amplification. Some clones are missing from TCRdb's copy, which holds only in-frame ones; the method was immunoSEQ multiplex PCR. That table is the source of V, J and clone size, and D and trimming were worked out from the DNA. The data hold about 140,000 clones, with 70% to 85% observed a single time. Sequencing used peripheral blood. The gene calls are TRBV6-5 and TRBJ1-6, with D tentatively TRBD1 (5 bases). The sequence was obtained from a man in his sixties with active or convalescent COVID-19. The CDR3 DNA reads TGTGCCAGCGGCAGGGTTGGGGATTCACCCCTCCACTTT. As protein: CASGRVGDSPLHF.